This entry features one T cell receptor (beta chain) sequence. Its antigen remains unknown. This specimen belongs to a study of T cell responses to AZD1222 COVID-19 vaccine. The CDR3 totals 15 residues. Trimming cost V 10 bases and J 3 bases; bases outside gene matches: 10. Germline CDR1 is MNHEY and CDR2 is SVGAGI. Profiled with immunoSEQ multiplex PCR; TCRdb holds only in-frame clones, not every one. The sample records about 120,000 clones, approximately 92% being singletons. Study findings and constraints: CD4 TCRs associated with vaccination spanned spike, dominating at 160-218 and 743-854. White British people made up most donors, females outnumbered males, and clonal diversity was possibly underestimated. Baseline antibody screening turned up just six seropositive AZD1222 recipients.

Second doses were pooled across both intervals (about 4 or about 12 weeks). The sample in question was peripheral blood, obtained 28 days after the second AZD1222 dose. The source is an adult who received the AZD1222 COVID-19 vaccine. The rearrangement links TRBV6-5 to TRBJ2-7; 12 nucleotides agree with TRBD1. The CDR3 bases are TGTGCCACAAGAACGGGACAGGGGGCGGTCTACGAGCAGTACTTC. Translation: CATRTGQGAVYEQYF.